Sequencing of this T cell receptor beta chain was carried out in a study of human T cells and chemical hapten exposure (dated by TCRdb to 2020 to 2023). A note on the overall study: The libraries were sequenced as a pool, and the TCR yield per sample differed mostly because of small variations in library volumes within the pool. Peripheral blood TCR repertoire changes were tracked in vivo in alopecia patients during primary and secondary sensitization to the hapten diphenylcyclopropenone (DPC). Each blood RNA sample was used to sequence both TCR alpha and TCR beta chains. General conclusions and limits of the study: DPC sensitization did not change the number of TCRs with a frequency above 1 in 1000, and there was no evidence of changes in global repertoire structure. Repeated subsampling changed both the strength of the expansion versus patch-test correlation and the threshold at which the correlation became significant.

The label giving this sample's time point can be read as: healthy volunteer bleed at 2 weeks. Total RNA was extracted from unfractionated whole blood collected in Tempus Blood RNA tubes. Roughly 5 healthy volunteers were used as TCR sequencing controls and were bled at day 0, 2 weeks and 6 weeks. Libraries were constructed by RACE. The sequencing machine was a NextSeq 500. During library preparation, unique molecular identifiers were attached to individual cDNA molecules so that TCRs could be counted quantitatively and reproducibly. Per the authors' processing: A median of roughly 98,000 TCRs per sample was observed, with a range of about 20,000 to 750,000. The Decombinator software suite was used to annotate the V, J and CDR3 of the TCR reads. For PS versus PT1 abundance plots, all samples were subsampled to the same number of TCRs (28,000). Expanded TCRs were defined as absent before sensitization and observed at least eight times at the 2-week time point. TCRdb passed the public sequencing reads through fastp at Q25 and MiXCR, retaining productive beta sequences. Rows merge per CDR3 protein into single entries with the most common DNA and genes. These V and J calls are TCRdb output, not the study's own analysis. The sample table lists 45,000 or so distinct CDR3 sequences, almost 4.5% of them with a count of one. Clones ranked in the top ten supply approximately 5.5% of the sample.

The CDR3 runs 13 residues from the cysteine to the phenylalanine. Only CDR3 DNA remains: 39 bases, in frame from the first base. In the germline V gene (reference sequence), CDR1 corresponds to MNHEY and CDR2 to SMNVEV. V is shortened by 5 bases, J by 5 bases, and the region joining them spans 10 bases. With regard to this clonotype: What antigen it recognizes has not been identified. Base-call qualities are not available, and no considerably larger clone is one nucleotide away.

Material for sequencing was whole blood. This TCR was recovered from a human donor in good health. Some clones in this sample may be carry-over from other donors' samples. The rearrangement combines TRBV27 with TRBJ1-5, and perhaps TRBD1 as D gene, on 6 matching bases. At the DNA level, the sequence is TGTGCCAGCAGTCCAACAGGGCATCAGCCCCAGCATTTT. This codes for CASSPTGHQPQHF.